These 2 T cell receptor beta chains were all obtained from the same sample, sequenced in a study of regulatory T cells in long-lasting Graves disease. As for time point: newly diagnosed GD, antithyroid drugs for less than 3 months. From PBMCs, RNA was extracted and then used to make the TCR library. Researchers made TCR beta libraries by using iRepertoire HTBI primers and running Arm-PCR on CDR3 regions. TCRdb called the multiplex PCR reads again in MiXCR, with one record for every CDR3 protein. The table records 550,000 or so distinct CDR3 sequences, around 12% of them present only once. This sample also appeared in a second study, on T cells in Graves' hyperthyroidism and ophthalmopathy.

Specimen: peripheral blood mononuclear cells (PBMCs), collected at new diagnosis, from a patient treated with antithyroid drugs. Receptor source: a woman between 25 and 40 years old with Graves disease.

This clonotype has ten or more counts. The chain carries TRBV19 and TRBJ2-1, with 8 positions matching TRBD2. With V trimmed by 3 bases and J by 1 base, 5 bases remained unmatched. This CDR3 is built from 16 residues. Germline V CDR1 and CDR2: LNHDA, SQIVND (reference sequence). CDR3 sequence (DNA): TGTGCCAGTAGTATTGGGAGCGGGAGTTCCTACAATGAGCAGTTCTTC. It translates to CASSIGSGSSYNEQFF.

There are a few counts of this clonotype. This chain links TRBV24-1 with TRBJ2-1, with D possibly being TRBD1 (6 bases). The V and J ends lost 4 bases and 8 bases respectively, with 17 bases between them. Germline V gene lookup returns CDR1 KGHDR and CDR2 SFDVKD. CDR3 length: 15 residues. The CDR3 spells CATSDPRGPRDEQFF. As DNA, the CDR3 is TGTGCCACCAGTGACCCCAGGGGCCCTAGGGATGAGCAGTTCTTC.